Presented here are 2 T cell receptor beta chains from one specimen sequenced in a study of blood T cells in healthy people across ages. Primed by a sample-barcoded 5' primer and a J-beta primer mix, a second PCR proceeded for about 7 to 11 cycles. TCRdb ran MiXCR on the 5' RACE reads and lists one entry per CDR3 protein. The table records approximately 900,000 distinct CDR3 sequences, around 29% of them present only once. A further study also used this sample, focusing on T cells of mothers and their children.

The sequenced material came from blood. The receptors were gathered from a woman aged 40 to 49 in good health.

The gene calls are TRBV7-2 and TRBJ2-7, with a possible D match to TRBD2 (6 bases). Germline CDR1 and CDR2: SGHTA and FQGNSA. V lost 7 bases, J lost 7 bases, and 11 bases lay in between. The CDR3 is 11 residues long. CDR3 loop: CASIGAGEQYF. The CDR3 region has the DNA TGTGCCAGCATAGGGGCGGGGGAGCAGTACTTC.

The chain combines TRBV19 with TRBJ1-2; no reliable D call. V lost 3 bases and J 3 bases, leaving 11 bases between the germline ends. The CDR3 contains 14 residues. Germline loops: CDR1 LNHDA, CDR2 SQIVND (reference sequence). This CDR3 reads CASSIGQIYYGYTF. The CDR3 region has the DNA TGTGCCAGTAGTATTGGGCAGATCTACTATGGCTACACCTTC. The entire variable domain, with the rest obtained from reference TRBV19 and TRBJ1-2, is as follows: DGGITQSPKYLFRKEGQNVTLSCEQNLNHDAMYWYRQDPGQGLRLIYYSQIVNDFQKGDIAEGYSVSREKKESFPLTVTSAQKNPTAFYLCASSIGQIYYGYTFGSGTRLTVV.